This T cell receptor beta chain appears in the sequencing data of a study of T cells in Graves' hyperthyroidism and ophthalmopathy. The table lists this clonotype with a few counts. Stable hyperthyroidism: no ophthalmopathy progression over 18 months of follow-up. Exclusion followed for patients with uncontrolled infection, other autoimmune disease, pregnancy or lactation. The authors took PBMCs from roughly 9.5 ml fresh peripheral blood. CDR1 and CDR2 from the germline V gene are SGHTS and YDEGEE. Trimming cost V 4 bases and J 5 bases, with 4 bases left between them. The CDR3 is 12 residues long. Template material for amplifying TCR beta CDR3 regions consisted of RNA transcripts. When the TCR CDR3 underwent first-round RT-PCR, the HTBI primer set was used. TCRdb re-analysed the multiplex PCR reads in MiXCR, keeping a single row per CDR3 protein. In the table there are about 620,000 distinct CDR3 sequences, 16% of which are singletons.

The sample taken for sequencing was blood. This TCR came from a woman aged 25-40 years with Graves' hyperthyroidism. J is TRBJ1-6 and V is TRBV5-8; no clear D gene. CDR3 sequence reads: CASSPNNSPLHF. CDR3 bases: TGTGCCAGCAGCCCCAATAATTCACCCCTCCACTTT.